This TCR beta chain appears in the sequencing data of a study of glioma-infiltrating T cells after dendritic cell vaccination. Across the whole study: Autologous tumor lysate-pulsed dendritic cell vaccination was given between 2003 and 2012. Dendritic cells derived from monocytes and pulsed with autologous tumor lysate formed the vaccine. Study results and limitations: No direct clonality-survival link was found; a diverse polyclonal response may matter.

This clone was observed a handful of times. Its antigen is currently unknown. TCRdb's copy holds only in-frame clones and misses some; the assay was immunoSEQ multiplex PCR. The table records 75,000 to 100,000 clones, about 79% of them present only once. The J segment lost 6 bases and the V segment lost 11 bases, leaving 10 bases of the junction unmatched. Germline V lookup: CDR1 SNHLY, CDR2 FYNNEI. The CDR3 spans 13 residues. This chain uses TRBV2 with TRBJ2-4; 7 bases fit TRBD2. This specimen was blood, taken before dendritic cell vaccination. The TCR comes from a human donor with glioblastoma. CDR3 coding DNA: TGTGCCGTCAGCGGGACCGGGGGAAACATTCAGTACTTC. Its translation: CAVSGTGGNIQYF.